The entry that follows covers one T cell receptor (beta chain) sequence. Its antigen is not identified. This entry is derived from a study of beta chain features in type 1 diabetes. Study background: Healthy donors resembled patients in age, gender and cell yields.

The CDR3 is made up of 17 amino acids. The germline V gene has CDR1 SQVTM and CDR2 ANQGSEA. TCRB transcripts that were expressed got sequenced, as all of the isolated RNA had been reverse transcribed. Here immunoSEQ multiplex PCR was the method, and the copy in TCRdb shows in-frame clones only, minus some. The table records about 220,000 clones, under 13% of them present only once. Points from the study as a whole: Researchers cautioned that cDNA sequencing could over-represent cells with high TCR expression. When VDJ junctions were examined, type 1 diabetes patients showed fewer insertions and more deletions. Compared with healthy donors, patients appeared to share more similar naive, central memory and regulatory TCRB repertoires.

The source material was central memory CD4+ T cells from blood. The chain links TRBV29-1 to TRBJ2-5; 9 bases agree with TRBD2. The J call may be incorrect, as the DNA end agrees better with TRBJ2-7. This receptor was identified in a man aged 18-30 years in good health. CDR3 coding DNA: TGCAGCGGCGCCACCGTTTCCGCGGGAGGGCAGTCCTACGAGCAGTACTTC. Protein: CSGATVSAGGQSYEQYF.